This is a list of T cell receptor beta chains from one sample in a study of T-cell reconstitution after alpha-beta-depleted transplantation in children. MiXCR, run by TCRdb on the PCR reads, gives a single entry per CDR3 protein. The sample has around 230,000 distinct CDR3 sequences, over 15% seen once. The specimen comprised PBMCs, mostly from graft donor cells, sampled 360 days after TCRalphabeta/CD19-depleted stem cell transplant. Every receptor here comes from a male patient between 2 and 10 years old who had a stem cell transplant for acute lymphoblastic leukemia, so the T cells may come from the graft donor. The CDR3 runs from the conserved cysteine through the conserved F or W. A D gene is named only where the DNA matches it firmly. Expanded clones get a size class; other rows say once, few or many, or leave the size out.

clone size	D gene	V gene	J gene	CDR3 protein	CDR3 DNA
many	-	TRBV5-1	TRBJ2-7	CASSLPGTYEQYF	TGCGCCAGCAGCCTCCCCGGAACCTACGAGCAGTACTTC
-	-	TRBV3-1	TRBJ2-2	CASSQDIRGELFF	TGTGCCAGCAGCCAAGATATCCGCGGGGAGCTGTTTTTT
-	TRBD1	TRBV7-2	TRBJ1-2	CASSVSGTGVGYTF	TGTGCCAGCAGCGTCTCGGGTACAGGGGTTGGCTACACCTTC
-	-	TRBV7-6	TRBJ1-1	CASSLADRGEGEAFF	TGTGCCAGCAGCTTAGCGGATAGGGGCGAGGGTGAAGCTTTCTTT
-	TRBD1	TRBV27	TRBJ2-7	CASSRGTGWSYEQYF	TGTGCCAGCAGTAGGGGGACAGGGTGGTCCTACGAGCAGTACTTC
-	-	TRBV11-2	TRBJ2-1	CASSSGDSKGDEQFF	TGTGCCAGCAGCTCGGGGGACTCCAAAGGTGATGAGCAGTTCTTC
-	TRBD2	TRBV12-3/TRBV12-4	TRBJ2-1	CASRLPPGLAGGQSYNEQFF	TGTGCCAGCAGACTACCCCCCGGACTAGCGGGGGGGCAGTCCTACAATGAGCAGTTCTTC
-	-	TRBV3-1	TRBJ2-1	CASSHRDYNEQFF	TGTGCCAGCAGCCACCGTGACTACAATGAGCAGTTCTTC
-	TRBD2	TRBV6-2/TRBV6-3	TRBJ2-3	CASSTHSGGTDTQYF	TGTGCCAGCAGTACACATAGCGGGGGCACAGATACGCAGTATTTT
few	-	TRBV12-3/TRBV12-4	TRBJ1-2	CASSRQEAVYGYTF	TGTGCCAGCAGCAGACAGGAGGCCGTCTATGGCTACACCTTC
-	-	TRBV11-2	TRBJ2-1	CASSLDVGGYNEQFF	TGTGCCAGCAGCTTAGATGTGGGTGGATACAATGAGCAGTTCTTC
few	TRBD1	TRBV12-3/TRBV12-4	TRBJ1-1	CASSQPRQGGSTEAFF	TGTGCCAGCAGTCAACCACGACAGGGTGGGAGCACTGAAGCTTTCTTT
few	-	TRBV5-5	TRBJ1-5	CASSLGDAKFGVNQPQHF	TGTGCCAGCAGCTTGGGGGACGCGAAATTCGGGGTAAATCAGCCCCAGCATTTT
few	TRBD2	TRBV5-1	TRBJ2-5	CASSLRTSGGTGETQYF	TGCGCCAGCAGCTTGCGAACTAGCGGGGGTACCGGAGAGACCCAGTACTTC
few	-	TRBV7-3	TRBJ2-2	CASSARGSKGGELFF	TGTGCCAGCAGCGCCCGGGGCTCTAAGGGCGGGGAGCTGTTTTTT
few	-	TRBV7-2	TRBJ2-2	CASSLVHTGELFF	TGTGCCAGCAGCTTAGTGCACACCGGGGAGCTGTTTTTT
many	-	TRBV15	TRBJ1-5	CATSRDNWVQPQHF	TGTGCCACCAGCAGAGATAACTGGGTTCAGCCCCAGCATTTT
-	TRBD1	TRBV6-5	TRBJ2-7	CASSYSGTGGPYEQYF	TGTGCCAGCAGTTATTCCGGGACAGGGGGACCGTACGAGCAGTACTTC
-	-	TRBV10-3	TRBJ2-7	CAINGGTSYEQYF	TGTGCCATCAATGGGGGTACATCCTACGAGCAGTACTTC
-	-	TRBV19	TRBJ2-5	CASSIDPGPTETQYF	TGTGCCAGTAGTATAGACCCGGGACCCACGGAGACCCAGTACTTC
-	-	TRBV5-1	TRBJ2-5	CASSLDNPGETQYF	TGCGCCAGCAGCTTGGATAATCCCGGAGAGACCCAGTACTTC
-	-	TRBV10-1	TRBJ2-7	CASSESTAGPTGEQYF	TGCGCCAGCAGTGAGTCGACCGCAGGTCCAACGGGCGAGCAGTACTTC
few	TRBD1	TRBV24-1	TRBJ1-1	CATSDTGTGNTEAFF	TGTGCCACCAGTGATACCGGGACAGGGAACACTGAAGCTTTCTTT